This T cell receptor beta chain was sequenced during a study of regulatory T cells in long-lasting Graves disease. As to time point: newly diagnosed GD, antithyroid drugs for less than 3 months. The TCR library was made from RNA extracted from PBMCs. This CDR3 is built from 13 residues. Trimming took 0 bases from V and 5 from J, leaving 6 bases between them. The germline CDR1 and CDR2 sequences are MNHEY and SMNVEV (reference sequence). HTBI primers from iRepertoire and Arm-PCR of CDR3 regions yielded the TCR beta libraries. TCRdb itself ran the multiplex PCR reads through MiXCR, one entry per CDR3 protein. This table holds around 480,000 distinct CDR3 sequences, about 16% found once. This sample also appeared in a second study, on T cells in Graves' hyperthyroidism and ophthalmopathy.

The receptor was derived from a man aged 35 to 55 with Graves disease. This rearrangement joins TRBV27 to TRBJ2-3; D gene unclear. Material: peripheral blood mononuclear cells (PBMCs), obtained at new diagnosis, from a patient treated with antithyroid drugs. The CDR3 region is CASSLSRQDTQYF. Here the CDR3 DNA reads TGTGCCAGCAGTTTATCCAGACAAGATACGCAGTATTTT.